The text below deals with one TCR beta chain. The antigen remains unidentified. Isolation of total RNA was performed on whole blood, with no prior T cell sorting. This entry belongs to a study of monozygotic twins with inflammatory bowel disease. The CDR3 extends over 15 amino acids. CDR1 and CDR2 (germline): LGHNA, YSLEER. Study findings and constraints: IBD patients shared fewer clonotypes with others than healthy twins, especially with disease activity.

Per individual sample, eight separate reactions were used to make cDNA. TCRdb reworked the 5' RACE reads into one entry per CDR3 protein, no DNA. The sample shows some 300,000 distinct CDR3 sequences, and approximately 5.9% sits with its ten largest clones. The sequence came from a human donor with ulcerative colitis or Crohn's disease, or a healthy co-twin of an affected twin (not recorded which). This chain joins TRBV4-3 and TRBJ2-1; the D gene TCRdb calls, TRBD1, cannot be checked with no DNA. The specimen was blood. This CDR3 is CASSQDSGGHNEQFF.